This TCR beta chain originates from a study of OX40 agonist ivuxolimab in advanced cancers. The cohort excluded patients with autoimmune disease history or systemic immunosuppression. TCRdb's table, derived via immunoSEQ multiplex PCR, lists solely in-frame clones and lacks some. The table lists 9,500 to 15,000 clones, about 80% of them singletons. The TCR originated in an adult with an advanced solid tumor such as melanoma, head and neck, liver or kidney cancer. Sequenced material: CD4+ or CD8+ T cells sorted from blood, taken in a trial of the OX40 agonist ivuxolimab.

The CDR3 region is CAISVGTASTDTQYF. The DNA for the CDR3 is TGTGCCATCAGTGTCGGGACAGCTAGCACAGATACGCAGTATTTT. This chain links TRBV10-3 with TRBJ2-3; TRBD1 agrees at 7 bases. Germline V CDR1 and CDR2: ENHRY, SYGVKD. V shed 4 bases, J shed 0 bases, and the junction held 4 bases outside the gene matches. The CDR3 runs to 15 residues.